The rows below give T cell receptor beta chains drawn from one sample of a study of blood T cells in healthy people across ages. From the 5' RACE reads, TCRdb called clonotypes with MiXCR, one entry per CDR3 protein. The sample holds approximately 700,000 distinct CDR3 sequences, about 30% seen once. The sequenced sample was blood. These receptor sequences come from an elderly woman in good health. CDR3s include the opening cysteine and the closing phenylalanine or tryptophan. The order of the fields is clone size, D gene, V gene, J gene, CDR3 protein, CDR3 DNA. A D gene is named only where the DNA matches it firmly. The listing skips clone size in some rows; elsewhere it reads once, few, many or a size class.

NA	NA	TRBV14	TRBJ2-2	CASSQTRDTGELFF	TGTGCCAGCAGCCAAACGCGAGACACCGGGGAGCTGTTTTTT
many	TRBD1	TRBV12-3/TRBV12-4	TRBJ1-5	CASSYRGEGNQPQHF	TGTGCCAGCAGTTACAGGGGTGAGGGCAATCAGCCCCAGCATTTT
NA	TRBD2	TRBV12-3/TRBV12-4	TRBJ2-4	CASSLPLAGNIQYF	TGTGCCAGCAGTCTACCCCTAGCGGGGAACATTCAGTACTTC
NA	NA	TRBV20-1	TRBJ2-7	CSAWRRGEQYF	TGCAGTGCTTGGCGTCGTGGCGAGCAGTACTTC
many	NA	TRBV7-9	TRBJ2-4	CASSFPGTNIQYF	TGTGCCAGCAGCTTCCCGGGGACGAACATTCAGTACTTC
few	TRBD2	TRBV13	TRBJ2-7	CASSSTGLAGGNEQYF	TGTGCCAGCAGCTCCACCGGACTAGCGGGGGGGAATGAGCAGTACTTC
few	NA	TRBV7-6	TRBJ2-7	CTSSYSAGPYEQYF	TGTACCAGCAGCTATTCGGCGGGTCCCTACGAGCAGTACTTC
many	NA	TRBV14	TRBJ2-7	CASSRPGSLPYEQYF	TGTGCCAGCAGCCGGCCGGGGTCCTTGCCGTACGAGCAGTACTTC
many	TRBD2	TRBV11-2	TRBJ2-7	CASSLALAGEQYF	TGTGCCAGCAGCTTAGCCCTAGCGGGAGAGCAGTACTTC
many	TRBD1	TRBV7-8	TRBJ2-7	CASSFDRGGSTSSSYEQYF	TGTGCCAGCAGCTTCGACAGGGGCGGTTCTACCTCTTCCTCCTACGAGCAGTACTTC
many	NA	TRBV4-1	TRBJ1-2	CASSQDSGLQYGYTF	TGCGCCAGCAGCCAAGATTCGGGCCTCCAGTATGGCTACACCTTC
many	NA	TRBV29-1	TRBJ1-2	CSGDLGGEGYTF	TGCAGCGGGGACCTGGGGGGAGAAGGCTACACCTTC
few	NA	TRBV19	TRBJ2-6	CASSINRSGANVLTF	TGTGCCAGTAGTATAAACAGGTCCGGGGCCAACGTCCTGACTTTC
NA	TRBD2	TRBV2	TRBJ2-5	CASSDGLAGEETQYF	TGTGCCAGCAGTGACGGACTAGCGGGGGAGGAGACCCAGTACTTC
few	TRBD2	TRBV20-1	TRBJ2-4	CSAGGRAKNIQYF	TGCAGTGCCGGGGGGAGAGCCAAAAACATTCAGTACTTC
many	TRBD2	TRBV6-2/TRBV6-3	TRBJ2-7	CASTKILAGGNYEQYF	TGTGCCAGCACCAAGATACTAGCGGGGGGGAACTACGAGCAGTACTTC
many	NA	TRBV29-1	TRBJ1-1	CSVVRQMNTEAFF	TGCAGCGTTGTCCGCCAGATGAACACTGAAGCTTTCTTT
many	TRBD1	TRBV29-1	TRBJ1-5	CSVDTGENQPQHF	TGCAGCGTTGATACAGGGGAGAATCAGCCCCAGCATTTT
NA	NA	TRBV30	TRBJ2-3	CAWSGTSTDTQYF	TGTGCCTGGAGTGGGACCTCCACAGATACGCAGTATTTT
NA	NA	TRBV5-6	TRBJ1-6	CVSSLADRNSPLHF	TGTGTCAGCAGCTTGGCAGACCGTAATTCACCCCTCCACTTT
many	NA	TRBV6-6	TRBJ1-1	CASTRKTTEAFF	TGTGCCAGCACCAGGAAAACGACTGAAGCTTTCTTT
many	NA	TRBV14	TRBJ2-5	CASSQEPGQLFQETQYF	TGTGCCAGCAGCCAAGAACCAGGTCAACTTTTTCAAGAGACCCAGTACTTC
many	TRBD1	TRBV2	TRBJ1-5	CASSRDREVRPQHF	TGTGCCAGCAGTAGGGACAGGGAAGTCCGGCCCCAGCATTTT
many	NA	TRBV7-2	TRBJ1-1	CASSLATWGEAFF	TGTGCCAGCAGCTTAGCGACTTGGGGTGAAGCTTTCTTT
NA	TRBD1	TRBV2	TRBJ1-5	CASSGDRVNQPQHF	TGTGCCAGCAGTGGGGACAGGGTAAATCAGCCCCAGCATTTT
many	NA	TRBV18	TRBJ2-7	CASSPIAGEQYF	TGTGCCAGCTCACCGATTGCGGGCGAGCAGTACTTC
many	NA	TRBV28	TRBJ2-6	CASSQDSSGANVLTF	TGTGCCAGCAGTCAGGACAGCTCTGGGGCCAACGTCCTGACTTTC
NA	NA	TRBV5-1	TRBJ2-1	CASSLARGGQDEQFF	TGCGCCAGCAGCTTGGCTAGGGGGGGCCAGGATGAGCAGTTCTTC
many	TRBD1	TRBV15	TRBJ2-2	CATSMNRGYTGELFF	TGTGCCACCAGCATGAACAGGGGATACACCGGGGAGCTGTTTTTT
NA	NA	TRBV2	TRBJ2-3	CASSALVNSDTQYF	TGTGCCAGCAGTGCCCTAGTTAACAGTGATACGCAGTATTTT
NA	TRBD1	TRBV29-1	TRBJ1-1	CSAGQGDMNTEAFF	TGCAGCGCTGGACAGGGGGACATGAACACTGAAGCTTTCTTT